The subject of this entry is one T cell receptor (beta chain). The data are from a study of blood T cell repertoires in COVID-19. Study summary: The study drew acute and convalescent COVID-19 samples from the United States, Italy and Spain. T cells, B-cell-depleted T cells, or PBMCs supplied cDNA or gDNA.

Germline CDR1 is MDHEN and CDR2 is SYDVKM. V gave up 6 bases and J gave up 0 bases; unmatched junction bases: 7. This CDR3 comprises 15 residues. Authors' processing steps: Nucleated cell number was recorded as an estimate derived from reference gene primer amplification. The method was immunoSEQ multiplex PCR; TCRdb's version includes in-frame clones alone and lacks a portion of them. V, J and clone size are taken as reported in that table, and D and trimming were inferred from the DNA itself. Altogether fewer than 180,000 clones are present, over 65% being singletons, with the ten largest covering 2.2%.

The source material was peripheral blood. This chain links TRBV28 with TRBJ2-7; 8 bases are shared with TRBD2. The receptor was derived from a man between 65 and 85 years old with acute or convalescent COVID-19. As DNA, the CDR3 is TGTGCCAGCAGCAACGGGGGGGGCCCCTCCTACGAGCAGTACTTC. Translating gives CASSNGGGPSYEQYF.